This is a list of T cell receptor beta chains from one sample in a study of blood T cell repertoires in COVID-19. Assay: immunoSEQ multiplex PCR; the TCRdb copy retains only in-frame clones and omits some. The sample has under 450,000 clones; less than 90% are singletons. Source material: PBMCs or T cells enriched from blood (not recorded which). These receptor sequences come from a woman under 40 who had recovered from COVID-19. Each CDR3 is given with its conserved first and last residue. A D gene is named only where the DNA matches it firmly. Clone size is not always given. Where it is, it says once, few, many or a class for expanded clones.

DNA: TGTGCCAGCAACCAACCGGGACTAGTGGTTTACGAGGGCTCAGATACGCAGTATTTT; CDR3: CASNQPGLVVYEGSDTQYF; V: TRBV28; D: TRBD2; size: -; J: TRBJ2-3
DNA: TGTGCCAGCAGTAACAGCGGGAGAACCTCCTACGAGCAGTACTTC; CDR3: CASSNSGRTSYEQYF; V: TRBV2; D: TRBD2; size: -; J: TRBJ2-7
DNA: TGTGCCAGTATTCTTACAGGGTCCGATGGGCCCCAGCATTTT; CDR3: CASILTGSDGPQHF; V: TRBV19; D: -; size: -; J: TRBJ1-5
DNA: TGTGCCAGCAGCCCAGGGGGCAATGGCAATCAGCCCCAGCATTTT; CDR3: CASSPGGNGNQPQHF; V: TRBV28; D: TRBD1; size: -; J: TRBJ1-5
DNA: TGTGCCAGCAGCGTTGGGAGGGGCACTGAAGCTTTCTTT; CDR3: CASSVGRGTEAFF; V: TRBV9; D: -; size: few; J: TRBJ1-1
DNA: TGTGCCAGCGTCGAGGCTGAAGCTTTCTTT; CDR3: CASVEAEAFF; V: TRBV7-9; D: -; size: few; J: TRBJ1-1
DNA: TGTGCCAGTAGTATGATGAGAGCGGGGGGTACCGGGGAGCTGTTTTTT; CDR3: CASSMMRAGGTGELFF; V: TRBV19; D: TRBD2; size: -; J: TRBJ2-2
DNA: TGTGCCAGCAGCGCGACAAGCACAGATACGCAGTATTTT; CDR3: CASSATSTDTQYF; V: TRBV5-4; D: -; size: -; J: TRBJ2-3
DNA: TGTGCCAGCAGCCAACAGGGACCGAACACCGGGGAGCTGTTTTTT; CDR3: CASSQQGPNTGELFF; V: TRBV27; D: -; size: -; J: TRBJ2-2
DNA: TGTGCCAGCAGCGAACTAGCGGGAAGACACAATGAGCAGTTCTTC; CDR3: CASSELAGRHNEQFF; V: TRBV2; D: TRBD2; size: -; J: TRBJ2-1
DNA: TGCGCCAGCAGCTTCGGGGCAGGGGCGGATGGCTACACCTTC; CDR3: CASSFGAGADGYTF; V: TRBV5-1; D: -; size: -; J: TRBJ1-2
DNA: TGTGCCAGCATGTGGTCAGCGGGGGTTCCCTCCTACAATGAGCAGTTCTTC; CDR3: CASMWSAGVPSYNEQFF; V: TRBV27; D: TRBD2; size: few; J: TRBJ2-1
DNA: TGTGCCAGCACAGCTAGGGGACAGGGTAACTATGGCTACACCTTC; CDR3: CASTARGQGNYGYTF; V: TRBV27; D: TRBD1; size: -; J: TRBJ1-2
DNA: TGTGCCAGCAGCGTAGGTAGCGGGGGTACAGATACGCAGTATTTT; CDR3: CASSVGSGGTDTQYF; V: TRBV9; D: TRBD2; size: -; J: TRBJ2-3
DNA: TGTGCCAGCAGACATGACAGGGATCAGCCCCAGCATTTT; CDR3: CASRHDRDQPQHF; V: TRBV27; D: TRBD1; size: -; J: TRBJ1-5
DNA: TGTGCCAGTAGTATAGGAGGCTCGGAAGCCCAGCATTTT; CDR3: CASSIGGSEAQHF; V: TRBV19; D: -; size: -; J: TRBJ1-5
DNA: TGCGCCAGCAGTGTAAGCATCTTCTACGAGCAGTACTTC; CDR3: CASSVSIFYEQYF; V: TRBV10-2; D: -; size: -; J: TRBJ2-7
DNA: TGTGCCAGCACCGCAACTAATGAAAAACTGTTTTTT; CDR3: CASTATNEKLFF; V: TRBV28; D: -; size: -; J: TRBJ1-4
DNA: TGTGCCAGCAGTCCAGGGGGGACAGGGAGGGAGAAGCCCCAGCATTTT; CDR3: CASSPGGTGREKPQHF; V: TRBV2; D: TRBD1; size: -; J: TRBJ1-5
DNA: TGCGCCAGCAGCTTGGACCCGGTCAACGGACCCCTCCACTTT; CDR3: CASSLDPVNGPLHF; V: TRBV5-1; D: -; size: -; J: TRBJ1-6
DNA: TGTGCCAGTAGTATCATCCTAAACAATGAGCAGTTCTTC; CDR3: CASSIILNNEQFF; V: TRBV19; D: -; size: -; J: TRBJ2-1
DNA: TGTGCCAGCAGCTTAGTCGGGGGAGGGCCAACAGATACGCAGTATTTT; CDR3: CASSLVGGGPTDTQYF; V: TRBV11-2; D: TRBD2; size: -; J: TRBJ2-3
DNA: TGTGCCAGCAGGAAACAGGGGGACTATGGCTACACCTTC; CDR3: CASRKQGDYGYTF; V: TRBV2; D: TRBD1; size: -; J: TRBJ1-2
DNA: TGTGCCAGCAGCATGACAGACTCTGGAAACACCATATATTTT; CDR3: CASSMTDSGNTIYF; V: TRBV9; D: -; size: -; J: TRBJ1-3
DNA: TGTGCCAGCAGCTTAACAGGGAACACTGAAGCTTTCTTT; CDR3: CASSLTGNTEAFF; V: TRBV7-8; D: -; size: -; J: TRBJ1-1
DNA: TGTGCCAGCAGTGAAGGATTTGGGGGGGCGAGGGAGCAGTACTTC; CDR3: CASSEGFGGAREQYF; V: TRBV6-1; D: -; size: -; J: TRBJ2-7
DNA: TGTGCCAGCATCCGGGACACAGCTAACTATGGCTACACCTTC; CDR3: CASIRDTANYGYTF; V: TRBV2; D: -; size: -; J: TRBJ1-2
DNA: TGCGCCAGCAGCTTAATCGGATTAAAGGGGGATGGCTACACCTTC; CDR3: CASSLIGLKGDGYTF; V: TRBV5-1; D: -; size: -; J: TRBJ1-2
DNA: TGTGCCAGCGGATTCCGACAGACAAGCTCTGGGGCCAACGTCCTGACTTTC; CDR3: CASGFRQTSSGANVLTF; V: TRBV27; D: -; size: -; J: TRBJ2-6
DNA: TGTGCCAGCAGTAGGGAGGGGCAAAACTATGGCTACACCTTC; CDR3: CASSREGQNYGYTF; V: TRBV28; D: -; size: -; J: TRBJ1-2
DNA: TGTGCCAGCAGACTACAGGGGTCCTATGGCTACACCTTC; CDR3: CASRLQGSYGYTF; V: TRBV12-3/TRBV12-4; D: TRBD1; size: -; J: TRBJ1-2
DNA: TGTGCCAGCAGCCCTCTGAGGACAGCTCCTCACTCCTATAATTCACCCCTCCACTTT; CDR3: CASSPLRTAPHSYNSPLHF; V: TRBV21-1; D: -; size: -; J: TRBJ1-6
DNA: TGTGCCAGCAGTTTATGGGGACAGGGAAGGGACTACAACACCGGGGAGCTGTTTTTT; CDR3: CASSLWGQGRDYNTGELFF; V: TRBV28; D: TRBD1; size: -; J: TRBJ2-2
DNA: TGTGCCAGCGGCCCCACGGAGCGGGGCTCCTACGAGCAGTACTTC; CDR3: CASGPTERGSYEQYF; V: TRBV6-5; D: TRBD2; size: many; J: TRBJ2-7
DNA: TGTGCCAGCAGCCCAACCCTCGGGACAGGGGTAGGAAAACTGTTTTTT; CDR3: CASSPTLGTGVGKLFF; V: TRBV28; D: TRBD1; size: -; J: TRBJ1-4
DNA: TGTGCCACCGGACTAGTGGGTCGCGAGCAGTACTTC; CDR3: CATGLVGREQYF; V: TRBV6-5; D: TRBD2; size: -; J: TRBJ2-7
DNA: TGTGCCAGCAGCTCGACTTACCAGGGTGTCACCGGGGAGCTGTTTTTT; CDR3: CASSSTYQGVTGELFF; V: TRBV7-2; D: -; size: -; J: TRBJ2-2
DNA: TGTGCCAGCAGTCCCCAGGTTGTCGGTATGAACACTGAAGCTTTCTTT; CDR3: CASSPQVVGMNTEAFF; V: TRBV7-9; D: -; size: -; J: TRBJ1-1
DNA: TGCGCCAGCAGCTCCTTAGCGGGAGTAGACTACAATGAGCAGTTCTTC; CDR3: CASSSLAGVDYNEQFF; V: TRBV5-1; D: TRBD2; size: -; J: TRBJ2-1
DNA: TGTGCCACCAGCGGGGGGGGCACAGATACGCAGTATTTT; CDR3: CATSGGGTDTQYF; V: TRBV10-3; D: TRBD2; size: -; J: TRBJ2-3
DNA: TGCAGTGCTAGTCCCCTTTCTCTTAGCTCCTACAATGAGCAGTTCTTC; CDR3: CSASPLSLSSYNEQFF; V: TRBV20-1; D: -; size: -; J: TRBJ2-1
DNA: TGTGCCACCAGCACATACAGGGATACTGAAGCTTTCTTT; CDR3: CATSTYRDTEAFF; V: TRBV15; D: -; size: -; J: TRBJ1-1
DNA: TGTGCCAGCAGCTTAGCTAGCGGGACGTCCTACGAGCAGTACTTC; CDR3: CASSLASGTSYEQYF; V: TRBV7-2; D: TRBD2; size: -; J: TRBJ2-7
DNA: TGTGCCAGTAGTGTACAGGGGGCGAGTAATCAGCCCCAGCATTTT; CDR3: CASSVQGASNQPQHF; V: TRBV19; D: TRBD1; size: few; J: TRBJ1-5
DNA: TGTGCCAGCAGCAGGTACTGGACACCAACTAATGAAAAACTGTTTTTT; CDR3: CASSRYWTPTNEKLFF; V: TRBV7-9; D: -; size: -; J: TRBJ1-4
DNA: TGTGCCAGCAGTGATTACGCTAGTCAGTTCTTC; CDR3: CASSDYASQFF; V: TRBV2; D: -; size: -; J: TRBJ2-1
DNA: TGTGCCAGCAGCCCTACCCAGGGCTGGAATTCACCCCTCCACTTT; CDR3: CASSPTQGWNSPLHF; V: TRBV14; D: -; size: -; J: TRBJ1-6
DNA: TGTGCCAGCAGCTTACTTCAGGACACCCTTGGGGAGCAGTACTTC; CDR3: CASSLLQDTLGEQYF; V: TRBV11-2; D: -; size: -; J: TRBJ2-7
DNA: TGTGCCAGCAGCCAAGATCGCCTAGTCTCCTACGAGCAGTACTTC; CDR3: CASSQDRLVSYEQYF; V: TRBV14; D: -; size: -; J: TRBJ2-7
DNA: TGTGCCAGCAGCTACCGGACAGAAACCTTTTACGAGCAGTACTTC; CDR3: CASSYRTETFYEQYF; V: TRBV7-8; D: -; size: -; J: TRBJ2-7
DNA: TGTGCCATTAAACCGGGACAGGGCATTCAGCCCCAGCATTTT; CDR3: CAIKPGQGIQPQHF; V: TRBV28; D: TRBD1; size: -; J: TRBJ1-5
DNA: TGTGCCAGCAGCTTACAAGGGGCCCTCACTGAAGCTTTCTTT; CDR3: CASSLQGALTEAFF; V: TRBV7-9; D: -; size: -; J: TRBJ1-1
DNA: TGCGCCAGCAGCCAAGATTTGGGGAGCTCCTACAATGAGCAGTTCTTC; CDR3: CASSQDLGSSYNEQFF; V: TRBV4-1; D: -; size: once; J: TRBJ2-1
DNA: TGTGCCAGCAGTCAGGGAACAGGGTCTAGCACAGATACGCAGTATTTT; CDR3: CASSQGTGSSTDTQYF; V: TRBV6-6; D: -; size: -; J: TRBJ2-3